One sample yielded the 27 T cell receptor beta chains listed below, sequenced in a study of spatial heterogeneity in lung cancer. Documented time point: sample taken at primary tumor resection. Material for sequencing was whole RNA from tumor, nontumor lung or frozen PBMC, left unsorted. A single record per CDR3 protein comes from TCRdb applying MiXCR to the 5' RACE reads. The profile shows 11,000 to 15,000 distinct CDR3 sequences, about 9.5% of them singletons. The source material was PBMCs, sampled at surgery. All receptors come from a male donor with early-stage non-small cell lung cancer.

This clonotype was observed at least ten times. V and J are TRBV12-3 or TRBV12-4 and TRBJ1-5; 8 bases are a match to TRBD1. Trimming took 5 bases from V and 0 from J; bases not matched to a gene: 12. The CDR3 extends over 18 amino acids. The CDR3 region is CASSRRTGTIYSNQPQHF. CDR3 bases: TGTGCCAGCAGTCGACGGACAGGGACCATCTATAGCAATCAGCCCCAGCATTTT.

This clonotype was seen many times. CDR3 sequence (DNA): TGTGCCAGCAGTGGACAGGCGCTAAACATTCAGTACTTC. Translating it yields CASSGQALNIQYF. This chain links TRBV2 with TRBJ2-4, with a possible D match to TRBD1 (6 bases). The V gene lost 4 bases and the J gene lost 6 bases, with 10 bases spanning the gap. Per germline, CDR1 SNHLY and CDR2 FYNNEI. This CDR3 has 13 residues.

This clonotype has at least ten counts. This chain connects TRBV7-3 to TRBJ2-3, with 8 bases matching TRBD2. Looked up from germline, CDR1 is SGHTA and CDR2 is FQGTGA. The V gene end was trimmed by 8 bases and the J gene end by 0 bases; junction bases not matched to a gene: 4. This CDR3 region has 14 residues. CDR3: CASREGPSTDTQYF. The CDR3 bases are TGTGCCAGCCGGGAGGGGCCCAGCACAGATACGCAGTATTTT.

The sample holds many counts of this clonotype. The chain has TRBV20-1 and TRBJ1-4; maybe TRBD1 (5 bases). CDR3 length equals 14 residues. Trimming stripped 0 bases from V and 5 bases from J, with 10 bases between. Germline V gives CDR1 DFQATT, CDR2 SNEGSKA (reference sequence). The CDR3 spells CSARDARENEKLFF. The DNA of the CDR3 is TGCAGTGCTAGAGACGCCAGGGAGAATGAAAAACTGTTTTTT.

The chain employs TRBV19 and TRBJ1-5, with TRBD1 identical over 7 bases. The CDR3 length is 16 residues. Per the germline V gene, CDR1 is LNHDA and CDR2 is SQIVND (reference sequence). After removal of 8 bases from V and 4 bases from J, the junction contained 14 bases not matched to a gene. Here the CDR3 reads CASARTGTVDNQPQHF. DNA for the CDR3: TGTGCCAGTGCTCGAACCGGGACAGTAGATAATCAGCCCCAGCATTTT.

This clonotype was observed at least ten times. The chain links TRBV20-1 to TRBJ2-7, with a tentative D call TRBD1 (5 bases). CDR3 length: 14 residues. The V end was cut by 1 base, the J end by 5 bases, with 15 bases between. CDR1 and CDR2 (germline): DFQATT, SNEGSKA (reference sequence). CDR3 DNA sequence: TGCAGTGCTAGAGCTGGCAGGGAACTGGACGAGCAGTACTTC. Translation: CSARAGRELDEQYF.

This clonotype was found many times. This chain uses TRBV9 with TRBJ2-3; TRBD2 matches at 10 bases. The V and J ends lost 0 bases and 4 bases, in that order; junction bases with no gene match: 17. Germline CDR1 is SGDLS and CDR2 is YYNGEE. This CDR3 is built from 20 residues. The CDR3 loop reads CASSVGPGLATTRGPDTQYF. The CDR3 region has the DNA TGTGCCAGCAGCGTAGGGCCGGGACTAGCGACGACAAGGGGCCCAGATACGCAGTATTTT.

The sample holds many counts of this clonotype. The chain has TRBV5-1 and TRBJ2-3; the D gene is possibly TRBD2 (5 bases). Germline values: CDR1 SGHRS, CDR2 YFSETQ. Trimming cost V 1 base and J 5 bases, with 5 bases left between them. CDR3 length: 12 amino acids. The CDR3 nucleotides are TGCGCCAGCAGCTTGCGGGGAGATACGCAGTATTTT. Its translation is CASSLRGDTQYF.

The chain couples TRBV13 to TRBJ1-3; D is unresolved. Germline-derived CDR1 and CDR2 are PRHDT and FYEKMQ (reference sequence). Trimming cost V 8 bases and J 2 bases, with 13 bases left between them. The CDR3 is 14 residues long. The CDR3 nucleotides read TGTGCCAGCTGCTCGGCGCTGGCTGGAAACACCATATATTTT. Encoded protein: CASCSALAGNTIYF.

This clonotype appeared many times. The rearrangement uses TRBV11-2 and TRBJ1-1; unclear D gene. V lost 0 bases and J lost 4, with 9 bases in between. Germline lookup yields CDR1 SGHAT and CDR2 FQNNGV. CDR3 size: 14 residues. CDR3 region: CASSLEGFGTEAFF. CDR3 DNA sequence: TGTGCCAGCAGCTTAGAGGGGTTCGGCACTGAAGCTTTCTTT. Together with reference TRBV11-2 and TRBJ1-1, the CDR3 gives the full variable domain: EAGVAQSPRYKIIEKRQSVAFWCNPISGHATLYWYQQILGQGPKLLIQFQNNGVVDDSQLPKDRFSAERLKGVDSTLKIQPAKLEDSAVYLCASSLEGFGTEAFFGQGTRLTVV.

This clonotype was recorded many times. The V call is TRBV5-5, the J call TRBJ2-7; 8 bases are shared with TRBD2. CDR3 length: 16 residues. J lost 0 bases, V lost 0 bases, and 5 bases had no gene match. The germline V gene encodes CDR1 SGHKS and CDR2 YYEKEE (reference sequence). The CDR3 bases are TGTGCCAGCAGCTTGGCCGGCGGGGGGCCCTCCTACGAGCAGTACTTC. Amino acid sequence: CASSLAGGGPSYEQYF. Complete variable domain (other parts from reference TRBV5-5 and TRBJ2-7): DAGVTQSPTHLIKTRGQQVTLRCSPISGHKSVSWYQQVLGQGPQFIFQYYEKEERGRGNFPDRFSARQFPNYSSELNVNALLLGDSALYLCASSLAGGGPSYEQYFGPGTRLTVT.

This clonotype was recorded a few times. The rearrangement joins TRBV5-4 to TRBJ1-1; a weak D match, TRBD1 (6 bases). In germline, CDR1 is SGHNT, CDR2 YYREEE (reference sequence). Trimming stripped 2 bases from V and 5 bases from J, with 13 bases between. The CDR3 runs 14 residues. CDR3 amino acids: CASSFRRGTTEAFF. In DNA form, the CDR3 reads TGTGCCAGCAGCTTCCGTAGGGGGACGACTGAAGCTTTCTTT.

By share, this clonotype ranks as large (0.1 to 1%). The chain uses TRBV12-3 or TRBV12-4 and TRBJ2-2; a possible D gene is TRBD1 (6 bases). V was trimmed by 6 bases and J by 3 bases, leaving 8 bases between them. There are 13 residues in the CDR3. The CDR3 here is CASRRQDTGELFF. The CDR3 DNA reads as TGTGCCAGCAGGAGACAGGACACCGGGGAGCTGTTTTTT.

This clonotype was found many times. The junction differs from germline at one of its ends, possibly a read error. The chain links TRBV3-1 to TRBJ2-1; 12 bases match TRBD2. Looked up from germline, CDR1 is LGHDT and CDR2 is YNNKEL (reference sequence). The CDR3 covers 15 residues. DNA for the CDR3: TGTGCCAGCAGCCAAGTTCTAAGACTAGCGGGAGAAACAGTCTTC. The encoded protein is CASSQVLRLAGETVF.

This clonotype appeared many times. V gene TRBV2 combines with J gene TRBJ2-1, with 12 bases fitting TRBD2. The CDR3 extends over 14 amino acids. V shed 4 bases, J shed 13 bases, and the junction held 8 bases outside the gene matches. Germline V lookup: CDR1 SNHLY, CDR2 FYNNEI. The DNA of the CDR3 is TGTGCCAGCAGTGGGATGACTAGCGGGAGTTCTCAGTTCTTC. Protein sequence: CASSGMTSGSSQFF.

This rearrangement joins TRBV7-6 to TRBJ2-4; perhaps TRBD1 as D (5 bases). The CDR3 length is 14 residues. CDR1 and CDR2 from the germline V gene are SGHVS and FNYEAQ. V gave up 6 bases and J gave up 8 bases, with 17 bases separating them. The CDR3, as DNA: TGTGCCAGCAGTTACGGTCCAGGGATGGACATTCAGTACTTC. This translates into CASSYGPGMDIQYF. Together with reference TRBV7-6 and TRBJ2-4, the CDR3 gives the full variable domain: GAGVSQSPRYKVTKRGQDVALRCDPISGHVSLYWYRQALGQGPEFLTYFNYEAQQDKSGLPNDRFSAERPEGSISTLTIQRTEQRDSAMYRCASSYGPGMDIQYFGAGTRLSVL.

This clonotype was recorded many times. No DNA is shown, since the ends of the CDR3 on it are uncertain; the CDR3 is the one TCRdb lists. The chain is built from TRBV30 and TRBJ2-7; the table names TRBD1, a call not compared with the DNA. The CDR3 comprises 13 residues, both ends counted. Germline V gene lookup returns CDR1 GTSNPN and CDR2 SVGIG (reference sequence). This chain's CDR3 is CAWSVGQGAFRVF.

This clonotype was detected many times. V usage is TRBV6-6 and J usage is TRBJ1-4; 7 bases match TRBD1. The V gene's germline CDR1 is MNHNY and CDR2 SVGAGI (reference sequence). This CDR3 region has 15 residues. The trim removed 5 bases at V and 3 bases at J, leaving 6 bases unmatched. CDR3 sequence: CASSLRGQSNEKLFF. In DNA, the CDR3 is TGTGCCAGCAGTCTTAGGGGACAGTCTAATGAAAAACTGTTTTTT.

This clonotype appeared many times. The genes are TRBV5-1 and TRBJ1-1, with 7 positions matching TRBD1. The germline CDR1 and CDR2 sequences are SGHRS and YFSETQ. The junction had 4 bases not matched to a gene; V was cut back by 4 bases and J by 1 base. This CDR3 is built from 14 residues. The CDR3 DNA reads TGCGCCAGCAGCGCGGGACAGCCGAACACTGAAGCTTTCTTT. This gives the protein CASSAGQPNTEAFF.

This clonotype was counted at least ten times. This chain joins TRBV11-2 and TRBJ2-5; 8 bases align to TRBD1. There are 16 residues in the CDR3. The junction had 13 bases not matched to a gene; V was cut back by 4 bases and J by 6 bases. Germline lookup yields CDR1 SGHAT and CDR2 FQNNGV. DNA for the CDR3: TGTGCCAGCAGCTCCCCCGACTGGACAGGGCTGCAGACCCAGTACTTC. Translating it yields CASSSPDWTGLQTQYF.

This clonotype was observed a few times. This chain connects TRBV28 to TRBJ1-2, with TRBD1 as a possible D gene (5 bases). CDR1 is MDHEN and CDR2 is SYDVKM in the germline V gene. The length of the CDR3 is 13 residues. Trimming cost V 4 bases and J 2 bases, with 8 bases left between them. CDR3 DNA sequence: TGTGCCAGCAGTTCCCACAGGAACTATGGCTACACCTTC. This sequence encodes CASSSHRNYGYTF.

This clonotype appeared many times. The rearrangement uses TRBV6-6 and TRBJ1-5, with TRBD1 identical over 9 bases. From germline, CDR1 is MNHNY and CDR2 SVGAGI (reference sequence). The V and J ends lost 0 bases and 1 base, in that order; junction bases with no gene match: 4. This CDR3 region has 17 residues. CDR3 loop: CASSYSIGTGSNQPQHF. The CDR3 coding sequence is TGTGCCAGCAGTTACTCGATTGGGACAGGGAGCAATCAGCCCCAGCATTTT.

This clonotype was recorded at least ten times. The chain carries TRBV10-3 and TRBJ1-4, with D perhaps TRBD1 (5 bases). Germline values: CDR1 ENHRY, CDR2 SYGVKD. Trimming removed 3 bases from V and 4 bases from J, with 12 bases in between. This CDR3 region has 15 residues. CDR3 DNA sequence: TGTGCCATCAGTGATGTCGGGGCCTTTAATGAAAAACTGTTTTTT. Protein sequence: CAISDVGAFNEKLFF.

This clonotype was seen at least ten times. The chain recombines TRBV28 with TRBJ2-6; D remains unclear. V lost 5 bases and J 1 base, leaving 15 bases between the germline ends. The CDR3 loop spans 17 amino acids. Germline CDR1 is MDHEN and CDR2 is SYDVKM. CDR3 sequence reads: CASSPTTGSSGANVLTF. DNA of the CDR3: TGTGCCAGCAGTCCCACGACGGGTTCATCTGGGGCCAACGTCCTGACTTTC.

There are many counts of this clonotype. The CDR3 DNA reads TGCAGCGGGGGAACAGATACGCAGTATTTT. Protein sequence: CSGGTDTQYF. The chain is built from TRBV29-1 and TRBJ2-3, with D hard to call. V lost 7 bases and J lost 3, with 5 bases in between. This CDR3 has 10 amino acids. The germline CDR1 and CDR2 sequences are SQVTM and ANQGSEA.

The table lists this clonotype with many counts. In nucleotides, the CDR3 is TGTGCCAGCAGCCCCTTCCTCGGTTTAGAATTGTTAGATACGCAGTATTTT. This gives the protein CASSPFLGLELLDTQYF. This chain joins TRBV14 and TRBJ2-3; D is undetermined. CDR3 length: 17 residues. With 4 bases removed from V and 5 bases from J, the gap between germline ends came to 22 bases. In germline, CDR1 is SGHDN, CDR2 FVKESK.

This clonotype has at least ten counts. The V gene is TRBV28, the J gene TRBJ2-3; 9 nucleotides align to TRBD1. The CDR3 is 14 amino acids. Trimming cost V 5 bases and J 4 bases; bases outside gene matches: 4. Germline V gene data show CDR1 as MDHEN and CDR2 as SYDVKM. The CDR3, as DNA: TGTGCCAGCAGTAATAACAGGGGGCCAGATACGCAGTATTTT. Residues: CASSNNRGPDTQYF.